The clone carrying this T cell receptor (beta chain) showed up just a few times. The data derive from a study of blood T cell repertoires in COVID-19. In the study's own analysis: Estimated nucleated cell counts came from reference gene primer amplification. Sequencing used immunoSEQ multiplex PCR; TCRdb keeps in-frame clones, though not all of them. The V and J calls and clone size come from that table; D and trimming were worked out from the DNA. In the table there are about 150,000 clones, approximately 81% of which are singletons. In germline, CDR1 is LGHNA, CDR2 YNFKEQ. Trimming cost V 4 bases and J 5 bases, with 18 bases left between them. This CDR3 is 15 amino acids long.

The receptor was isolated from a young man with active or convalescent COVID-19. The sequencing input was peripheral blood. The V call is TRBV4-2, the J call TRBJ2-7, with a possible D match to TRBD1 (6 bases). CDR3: CASSPSGTWDNEQYF. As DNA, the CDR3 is TGTGCCAGCAGCCCCAGTGGGACCTGGGACAACGAGCAGTACTTC.